Reported below is one T cell receptor (beta chain). Its target is not known. The data are from a study of T cell responses to AZD1222 COVID-19 vaccine. This table comes from immunoSEQ multiplex PCR, and its TCRdb copy is limited to in-frame clones, with some not included. The top ten clones hold roughly 29% of a sample with fewer than 85,000 clones, roughly nine tenths of them seen once. General study points: Seropositive status at baseline applied to only a handful of AZD1222 recipients. Spike-specific TCR depth and breadth grew after two AZD1222 doses.

This clonotype was sampled from an adult in good health. The input for sequencing was peripheral blood, taken on day 0 of AZD1222 vaccination.

The CDR3 bases are TGTGCCAGCAGCCGTGGGACAGGGGGCGTTGTAAGTGAAGCTTTCTTT. Its protein is CASSRGTGGVVSEAFF. The chain is built from TRBV14 and TRBJ1-1; 12 bases are shared with TRBD1. Trimming at V came to 4 bases and at J to 7 bases, leaving 10 bases not matched to a gene. Germline values: CDR1 SGHDN, CDR2 FVKESK. The CDR3 is 16 amino acids. Full variable domain (rest looked up from reference TRBV14 and TRBJ1-1): EAGVTQFPSHSVIEKGQTVTLRCDPISGHDNLYWYRRVMGKEIKFLLHFVKESKQDESGMPNNRFLAERTGGTYSTLKVQPAELEDSGVYFCASSRGTGGVVSEAFFGQGTRLTVV.